This T cell receptor (beta chain) originates from a study of early T cells in non-severe SARS-CoV-2 infection. At the level of the study: RNA in bulk from unsorted whole blood was sequenced, and chains were unpaired. Whole-study results and caveats: There was a bias toward anti-spike CD8 responses in VDJdb matching, which missed private and CD4 specificities.

There are 12 residues in the CDR3. Trimming pared 1 base from V and 4 bases from J, leaving 5 bases between. CDR1 is SNHLY and CDR2 is FYNNEI in the germline V gene. With regard to this clonotype: Its antigen is currently unknown.

Individually, cDNA molecules had unique molecular identifiers attached to them. TCRdb analysed the 5' RACE reads with MiXCR anew, one entry per CDR3 protein. The sample has 45,000 to 60,000 distinct CDR3 sequences, around 9.3% seen once. The sequencing sample was made of whole blood. V usage is TRBV2 and J usage is TRBJ2-7; D ambiguous. The source is an adult who was a healthcare worker with PCR-confirmed SARS-CoV-2 infection or an uninfected control (not recorded which). The CDR3 here is CASSEVGYEQYF. The DNA for the CDR3 is TGTGCCAGCAGTGAAGTAGGGTACGAGCAGTACTTC.